Below, 10 T cell receptor beta chains from the same sample are listed, as sequenced in a study of human T cells and chemical hapten exposure. Regarding time point: patch test 3, about 24 weeks after DPC sensitization. As for treatment: therapeutic diphenylcyclopropenone sensitization with weekly scalp DPC. Total RNA was isolated from unfractionated whole blood. TCRdb re-called the RACE reads with MiXCR, one entry per CDR3 protein. The sample has roughly 38,000 distinct CDR3 sequences; approximately 9.5% are singletons. The input for sequencing was whole blood, taken in connection with sensitization to the hapten diphenylcyclopropenone (DPC). These receptors originate from a man aged 50 to 59 with alopecia areata. Some clones in this sample may be carry-over from other donors' samples.

The J gene is TRBJ2-1, the V gene TRBV20-1, with a weak D call TRBD2 (6 bases). The V gene lost 0 bases and the J gene lost 7 bases, with 16 bases spanning the gap. CDR1 DFQATT and CDR2 SNEGSKA come from the germline V gene (reference sequence). The CDR3 consists of 15 residues. The CDR3, as DNA: TGCAGTGCTAGAGATCCCAAACGGGAGAAGAATGAGCAGTTCTTC. Protein sequence: CSARDPKREKNEQFF.

Many counts were recorded for this clonotype. This chain links TRBV7-2 with TRBJ1-2; no clear D. The ends were cut back, 4 bases at V and 5 bases at J, with 11 bases in the middle. Germline V gene sequence: CDR1 SGHTA, CDR2 FQGNSA. This CDR3 spans 13 amino acids. The DNA for the CDR3 is TGTGCCAGCAGCTCCCTCATTTCGTATGGCTACACCTTC. It codes for CASSSLISYGYTF.

The chain has TRBV10-3 and TRBJ2-1; D unresolved. The CDR3 consists of 15 residues. Trimming stripped 3 bases from V and 0 bases from J, with 9 bases between. Germline CDR1 ENHRY, CDR2 SYGVKD. The CDR3, as DNA: TGTGCCATCAGTGATGGGATCAGCTCCTACAATGAGCAGTTCTTC. Its translation: CAISDGISSYNEQFF.

This clonotype was found many times. The rearrangement joins TRBV11-2 to TRBJ2-7, with D tentatively TRBD2 (6 bases). This CDR3 contains 13 residues. The V gene's germline CDR1 is SGHAT and CDR2 FQNNGV. The V end was cut by 3 bases, the J end by 7 bases, with 13 bases between. CDR3 bases: TGTGCCAGCAGCTTCCAGGGACTGGGGGAGCAGTACTTC. It codes for CASSFQGLGEQYF.

This clonotype was counted only a few times. This rearrangement joins TRBV7-3 to TRBJ2-3, with D possibly matching TRBD2 (5 bases). This CDR3 has 13 residues. With 5 bases removed from V and 3 bases from J, the gap between germline ends came to 9 bases. In germline, CDR1 is SGHTA, CDR2 FQGTGA. This CDR3 reads CASSEGGTDTQYF. In DNA, the CDR3 is TGTGCCAGCAGCGAGGGTGGTACAGATACGCAGTATTTT.

This clonotype was recorded at least ten times. The chain links TRBV30 to TRBJ2-3; no clear D. CDR1 GTSNPN and CDR2 SVGIG come from the germline V gene (reference sequence). The V end lost 7 bases, the J end lost 4 bases, and 15 bases lay between the germline ends. CDR3 length equals 13 residues. The CDR3 bases are TGTGCCTCGGGCCCCCCCGGCGCAGATACGCAGTATTTT. It translates to CASGPPGADTQYF.

This clonotype was seen repeatedly, ten times or more. The chain joins TRBV4-1 to TRBJ2-5, with D possibly being TRBD2 (5 bases). This CDR3 comprises 13 residues. CDR1 MGHRA and CDR2 YSYEKL come from the germline V gene. Trimming shortened V by 1 base and J by 7 bases, and 10 bases separated the two germline ends. As DNA, the CDR3 is TGCGCCAGCAGCCAAGTTCGGGGTGGGACCCAGTACTTC. Residues: CASSQVRGGTQYF.

This clonotype was seen ten or more times. The chain carries TRBV5-1 and TRBJ2-7; D not certain. The CDR3 totals 11 residues. Germline CDR1 and CDR2: SGHRS and YFSETQ. With 6 bases removed from V and 0 bases from J, the gap between germline ends came to 4 bases. The DNA of the CDR3 is TGCGCCAGCACCGACTCCTACGAGCAGTACTTC. Protein: CASTDSYEQYF.

This clonotype was picked up many times. This chain links TRBV20-1 with TRBJ2-3, with D unclear. Germline V CDR1 and CDR2: DFQATT, SNEGSKA (reference sequence). Trimming pared 1 base from V and 4 bases from J, leaving 9 bases between. The CDR3 has 13 amino acids. In DNA form, the CDR3 reads TGCAGTGCTAGAGCAATATTCCCAGATACGCAGTATTTT. Translated: CSARAIFPDTQYF.

This clonotype was observed a handful of times. The chain couples TRBV5-6 to TRBJ2-4, with D tentatively TRBD1 or TRBD2 (5 bases each). The CDR3 consists of 16 residues. CDR1 is SGHDT, CDR2 YYEEEE, per germline. V gave up 5 bases and J gave up 3 bases, with 18 bases separating them. The CDR3 region is CASRTRLTADKNIQYF. For the CDR3, the DNA is TGTGCCAGCAGAACCCGACTGACAGCGGACAAAAACATTCAGTACTTC.